This TCR beta chain emerged from a study of early T cells in non-severe SARS-CoV-2 infection. Notes on the study in general: Using VDJdb, the matching emphasized anti-spike CD8 responses while missing private and CD4 specificities.

CDR1 is SGHAT and CDR2 is FQNNGV in the germline V gene. This CDR3 region has 16 residues. The V end lost 6 bases, the J end lost 5 bases, and 22 bases lay between the germline ends. Attachment of unique molecular identifiers to individual cDNA molecules was performed. Using its own MiXCR run on the 5' RACE reads, TCRdb lists one record per CDR3 protein. This table has over 60,000 distinct CDR3 sequences, around 11% appearing once. As regards this clonotype: Its antigen is currently unknown.

The clonotype originates from an adult who was a healthcare worker with PCR-confirmed SARS-CoV-2 infection or an uninfected control (not recorded which). The sample was whole blood, taken at baseline. This chain joins TRBV11-2 and TRBJ2-5, with D possibly TRBD1 on 6 matching bases. For the CDR3, the DNA is TGTGCCAGCAGAACAGGGACCGGAGCAGGGCCCGAGACCCAGTACTTC. Translated, it gives CASRTGTGAGPETQYF.